This note documents a single T cell receptor (beta chain) sequence. V was cut by 3 bases and J by 1 base, with 15 bases left in between. The CDR3 totals 17 residues. From germline, CDR1 is KGHDR and CDR2 SFDVKD. This sample was taken from a study of blood T cell repertoires in COVID-19. The study assigned cohorts using participant-reported clinical history. Assay: immunoSEQ multiplex PCR; the TCRdb copy retains only in-frame clones and omits some. The repertoire holds some 200,000 clones, with 78% as singletons. This clonotype was obtained from a woman between 45 and 65 years old who had recovered from COVID-19. The source material was PBMCs or T cells enriched from blood (not recorded which). The chain employs TRBV24-1 and TRBJ2-1, with D perhaps matching TRBD2 (6 bases). The CDR3 sequence is CATSDAWGVVSYNEQFF. The CDR3 DNA follows: TGTGCCACCAGTGATGCGTGGGGGGTGGTGTCCTACAATGAGCAGTTCTTC.